This TCR beta chain appears in the sequencing data of a study of spatial heterogeneity in lung cancer. Study at large: Sequences of the beta chain were consistently detected in greater numbers than alpha-chain sequences.

In the library, each TCR cDNA molecule bore its own unique molecular identifier. TCRdb re-derived calls from the 5' RACE reads in MiXCR, one entry per CDR3 protein. Altogether tens of thousands of distinct CDR3 sequences are present, approximately 8.6% being singletons, with the ten largest covering 6.5% to 8.5%. General study results and limits: Whereas they appeared in blood less at follow-up, ubiquitous expanded tumor TCRs appeared there more at resection.

Time point of the sample: sample taken at primary tumor resection. Frozen PBMC, nontumor lung or tumor provided whole RNA, which was sequenced unsorted. Samples were obtained from some 70 donors, all untreated early-stage non-small cell lung cancer patients. As regards this clonotype: Its antigen is as yet unknown.

Germline trimming cut 5 bases from V and 2 bases from J; bases unmatched to any gene: 7. CDR3 length: 17 residues. This specimen was PBMCs, taken at surgery. This chain connects TRBV12-3 or TRBV12-4 to TRBJ2-3; 13 bases agree with TRBD2. The receptor's source is a male donor with early-stage non-small cell lung cancer. CDR3 DNA sequence: TGTGCCAGCAGTAGCCAACTAGCGGGAGGGACCACAGATACGCAGTATTTT. As protein: CASSSQLAGGTTDTQYF.